A selection of T cell receptor beta chains follows, all from one sample in a study of OX40 agonist ivuxolimab in advanced cancers. The table came from immunoSEQ multiplex PCR; TCRdb's copy has only in-frame clones and leaves some out. The sample records fewer than 45,000 clones, about 86% being singletons. Sequencing was performed on CD4+ or CD8+ T cells sorted from blood, taken in a trial of the OX40 agonist ivuxolimab. The receptor source for this set is an adult with an advanced solid tumor such as melanoma, head and neck, liver or kidney cancer. CDR3s include the opening cysteine and the closing phenylalanine or tryptophan. The order of the fields is D gene, V gene, J gene, CDR3 length, clone size, CDR3 protein, CDR3 DNA. D genes are given only for firm matches. Not every row has a clone size; where given, it reads once, few, many or a size class.

TRBD2	TRBV5-1	TRBJ2-3	16	NA	CASSSGGGGWTDTQYF	TGCGCCAGCAGCTCTGGCGGGGGAGGGTGGACAGATACGCAGTATTTT
NA	TRBV5-6	TRBJ2-2	16	few	CASSLAEGTDTGELFF	TGTGCCAGCAGCTTGGCAGAGGGAACCGACACCGGGGAGCTGTTTTTT
NA	TRBV14	TRBJ2-2	16	NA	CASSQGRWANTGELFF	TGTGCCAGCAGCCAAGGAAGGTGGGCGAACACCGGGGAGCTGTTTTTT
TRBD1	TRBV5-6	TRBJ1-4	16	NA	CASSLPRTGQGEKLFF	TGTGCCAGCAGCTTGCCAAGGACAGGGCAGGGTGAAAAACTGTTTTTT
TRBD1	TRBV4-2	TRBJ1-6	15	NA	CASSQRQGNNSPLHF	TGTGCCAGCAGCCAAAGACAGGGGAACAATTCACCCCTCCACTTT
NA	TRBV5-1	TRBJ1-1	13	NA	CASSFVGDTEAFF	TGCGCCAGCAGCTTTGTAGGGGACACTGAAGCTTTCTTT
NA	TRBV10-1	TRBJ2-7	12	NA	CASSESGRVQYF	TGCGCCAGCAGTGAGTCGGGGCGAGTACAGTACTTC
TRBD1	TRBV20-1	TRBJ2-1	11	NA	CSGHRGNEQFF	TGCAGCGGTCACAGGGGCAATGAGCAGTTCTTC
TRBD1	TRBV5-6	TRBJ1-3	16	NA	CASSFPQGGSGNTIYF	TGTGCCAGCAGCTTTCCACAGGGGGGCTCTGGAAACACCATATATTTT
NA	TRBV5-1	TRBJ2-2	15	NA	CASSSLQKNTGELFF	TGCGCCAGCAGCTCTCTACAGAAGAACACCGGGGAGCTGTTTTTT
TRBD1	TRBV2	TRBJ1-5	14	NA	CASSQQGSNQPQHF	TGTGCCAGCAGCCAACAGGGGAGCAATCAGCCCCAGCATTTT
TRBD1	TRBV15	TRBJ2-2	16	NA	CATSRGQGGNTGELFF	TGTGCCACCAGCCGAGGACAGGGAGGAAACACCGGGGAGCTGTTTTTT
NA	TRBV6-1	TRBJ1-1	15	NA	CASRRQANENTEAFF	TGTGCCAGCAGGCGGCAGGCAAATGAGAACACTGAAGCTTTCTTT
TRBD1	TRBV18	TRBJ2-3	14	NA	CASSQGTVTDTQYF	TGTGCCAGCTCGCAAGGGACAGTCACAGATACGCAGTATTTT
NA	TRBV30	TRBJ2-3	14	few	CAWSHIRGADTQYF	TGTGCCTGGAGTCATATTAGAGGGGCAGATACGCAGTATTTT
NA	TRBV7-9	TRBJ1-5	13	NA	CASSQDGSQPQHF	TGTGCCAGCAGCCAAGATGGTAGTCAGCCCCAGCATTTT
TRBD1	TRBV6-6	TRBJ2-1	15	NA	CASRTGTGSNNEQFF	TGTGCCAGCAGAACCGGGACAGGGTCCAACAATGAGCAGTTCTTC
TRBD1	TRBV9	TRBJ1-4	17	NA	CASSGSPTGGPNEKLFF	TGTGCCAGCAGCGGTTCCCCAACAGGGGGCCCTAATGAAAAACTGTTTTTT
NA	TRBV6-1	TRBJ1-2	15	NA	CASSEVEWTAVGYTF	TGTGCCAGCAGTGAAGTCGAGTGGACTGCGGTTGGCTACACCTTC
NA	TRBV11-3	TRBJ2-1	16	NA	CASSLGSGGSYNEQFF	TGTGCCAGCAGCTTGGGAAGCGGAGGTTCCTACAATGAGCAGTTCTTC
TRBD2	TRBV19	TRBJ2-1	21	NA	CASSIKPLGLAGARNVNEQFF	TGTGCCAGTAGTATAAAGCCCCTTGGACTAGCGGGGGCTAGAAATGTCAATGAGCAGTTCTTC
NA	TRBV11-2	TRBJ2-5	19	once	CASSLGGASVRVSLETQYF	TGTGCCAGCAGCTTAGGTGGGGCCAGCGTCAGAGTGAGTTTGGAGACCCAGTACTTC
TRBD1	TRBV5-6	TRBJ1-6	14	few	CASSIWDRFSPLHF	TGTGCCAGCAGCATATGGGACAGATTTTCACCCCTCCACTTT
NA	TRBV11-2	TRBJ2-7	12	NA	CASRPQTGEQYF	TGTGCCAGCAGGCCACAAACAGGCGAGCAGTACTTC
NA	TRBV7-6	TRBJ2-3	16	NA	CASSLAGTSSTDTQYF	TGTGCCAGCAGCTTAGCCGGGACCTCTAGCACAGATACGCAGTATTTT
NA	TRBV5-1	TRBJ1-5	15	NA	CASSLLGSQGQPQHF	TGCGCCAGCAGCTTACTCGGGTCCCAGGGACAGCCCCAGCATTTT
NA	TRBV5-5	TRBJ2-7	15	NA	CASSLAWGASYEQYF	TGTGCCAGCAGCTTGGCCTGGGGTGCATCCTACGAGCAGTACTTC
TRBD2	TRBV7-2	TRBJ2-7	14	NA	CASSLGLAGHEQYF	TGTGCCAGCAGCTTGGGACTAGCGGGCCACGAGCAGTACTTC
TRBD1	TRBV6-6	TRBJ1-5	14	NA	CASSSQGIPQPQHF	TGTGCCAGCAGCTCACAGGGGATCCCTCAGCCCCAGCATTTT
NA	TRBV7-9	TRBJ1-3	17	NA	CASSQPTGTTSGNTIYF	TGTGCCAGCAGCCAACCTACCGGGACGACCTCTGGAAACACCATATATTTT
NA	TRBV19	TRBJ1-1	14	NA	CASSIAQLNTEAFF	TGTGCCAGTAGTATAGCACAGCTGAACACTGAAGCTTTCTTT
TRBD1	TRBV18	TRBJ2-3	14	NA	CASSLGTGTDTQYF	TGTGCCAGCTCACTCGGGACAGGGACAGATACGCAGTATTTT
TRBD1	TRBV19	TRBJ1-2	15	NA	CASSLPGQGAFGYTF	TGTGCCAGTAGTCTACCGGGACAGGGGGCGTTCGGCTACACCTTC
NA	TRBV9	TRBJ2-5	14	NA	CASSVVGAHETQYF	TGTGCCAGCAGCGTAGTAGGGGCGCACGAGACCCAGTACTTC
NA	TRBV18	TRBJ1-1	13	NA	CASSSSGNTEAFF	TGTGCCAGCTCCTCGTCGGGAAACACTGAAGCTTTCTTT
NA	TRBV11-3	TRBJ1-1	12	NA	CASGLQGNEAFF	TGTGCCAGCGGACTCCAGGGGAATGAAGCTTTCTTT
NA	TRBV6-5	TRBJ2-2	15	NA	CASTRGGDNTGELFF	TGTGCCAGCACCCGGGGTGGGGATAACACCGGGGAGCTGTTTTTT
TRBD2	TRBV7-3	TRBJ2-1	13	once	CASSTGLAGGLFF	TGTGCCAGCAGCACGGGACTAGCGGGAGGGCTATTCTTC
NA	TRBV7-9	TRBJ1-2	12	few	CASSPLGSGYTF	TGTGCCAGCAGCCCGTTGGGGTCAGGCTACACCTTC